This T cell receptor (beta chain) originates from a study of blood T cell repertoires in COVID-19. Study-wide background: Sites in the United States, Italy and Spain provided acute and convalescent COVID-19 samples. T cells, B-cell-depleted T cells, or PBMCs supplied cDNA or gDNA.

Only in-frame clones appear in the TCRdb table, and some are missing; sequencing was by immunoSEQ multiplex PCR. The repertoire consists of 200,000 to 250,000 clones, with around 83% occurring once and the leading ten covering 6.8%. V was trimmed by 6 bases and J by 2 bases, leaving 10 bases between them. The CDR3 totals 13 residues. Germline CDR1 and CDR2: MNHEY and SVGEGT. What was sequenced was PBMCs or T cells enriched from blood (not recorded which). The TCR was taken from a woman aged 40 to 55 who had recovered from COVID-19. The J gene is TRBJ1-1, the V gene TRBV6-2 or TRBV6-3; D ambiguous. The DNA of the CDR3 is TGTGCCAGCAGGCCTACTCGCAACACTGAAGCTTTCTTT. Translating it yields CASRPTRNTEAFF.